This is a list of T cell receptor beta chains from one sample in a study of control samples from healthy donors and cancer patients. Sequencing was performed with immunoSEQ multiplex PCR; in TCRdb, only in-frame clones are kept and a portion is missing. Here the sample spans 110,000 or so clones, roughly 80% being singletons. Sequenced sample: blood. The receptor source for this set is a woman in her forties or fifties in good health. Each CDR3 is given with its conserved first and last residue. The D gene is left open where the match is weak. For some rows the clone size is stated as once, few or many, or as a class when expanded; others skip it.

TRBV6-4	15	TRBJ2-2	once	NA	CASSERGGNTGELFF	TGTGCCAGCAGTGAAAGGGGCGGAAACACCGGGGAGCTGTTTTTT
TRBV3-1/TRBV3-2	13	TRBJ1-5	NA	NA	CASSELRNQPQHF	TGTGCCAGCAGCGAATTGAGGAATCAGCCCCAGCATTTT
TRBV5-1	14	TRBJ2-1	NA	TRBD1	CASAGQGLYNEQFF	TGCGCCAGCGCCGGACAGGGACTCTACAATGAGCAGTTCTTC
TRBV10-3	16	TRBJ2-7	NA	NA	CAISESIQAGAGEQYF	TGTGCCATCAGTGAGTCGATTCAGGCAGGGGCCGGCGAGCAGTACTTC
TRBV28	15	TRBJ1-1	NA	TRBD1	CASRDRGDPNTEAFF	TGTGCCAGCAGGGACAGGGGTGACCCGAACACTGAAGCTTTCTTT
TRBV7-9	17	TRBJ2-1	NA	NA	CASSATRSGGYYNEQFF	TGTGCCAGCAGCGCCACGAGATCTGGCGGCTACTACAATGAGCAGTTCTTC
TRBV30	14	TRBJ2-5	NA	NA	CAWSGSAGEETQYF	TGTGCCTGGAGTGGCAGCGCAGGGGAAGAGACCCAGTACTTC
TRBV30	17	TRBJ1-6	NA	NA	CAWSVAGRRDYNSPLHF	TGTGCCTGGAGTGTAGCAGGTCGGCGGGACTATAATTCACCCCTCCACTTT
TRBV5-4	13	TRBJ1-2	NA	NA	CASTERGAWGYTF	TGTGCCAGCACCGAACGTGGGGCTTGGGGCTACACCTTC
TRBV6-5	14	TRBJ1-1	NA	TRBD1	CASSYSKGATEAFF	TGTGCCAGCAGTTACTCGAAGGGGGCCACTGAAGCTTTCTTT
TRBV5-6	14	TRBJ1-2	NA	NA	CASNQDGPVAGYTF	TGTGCCAGCAACCAGGACGGGCCCGTCGCGGGCTACACCTTC
TRBV27	17	TRBJ1-2	once	TRBD1	CASSTRTGADANYGYTF	TGTGCCAGCAGTACAAGGACAGGGGCCGATGCTAACTATGGCTACACCTTC
TRBV15	16	TRBJ1-5	NA	TRBD1	CATSKLRDRGHQPQHF	TGTGCCACCAGCAAACTCCGGGACAGGGGGCATCAGCCCCAGCATTTT
TRBV7-9	15	TRBJ2-5	NA	TRBD1	CASSRGQGGSETQYF	TGTGCCAGCAGTCGGGGACAGGGGGGATCGGAGACCCAGTACTTC
TRBV19	15	TRBJ2-2	NA	NA	CASSLGGLDTGELFF	TGTGCCAGTAGCTTAGGGGGTTTGGACACCGGGGAGCTGTTTTTT
TRBV24-1	16	TRBJ2-5	NA	TRBD2	CATSDLRFGGQETQYF	TGTGCCACCAGTGATTTGCGGTTCGGGGGGCAAGAGACCCAGTACTTC
TRBV5-1	17	TRBJ2-7	NA	NA	CASSILPRDRASYEQYF	TGCGCCAGCAGCATACTTCCTCGGGACCGGGCCTCCTACGAGCAGTACTTC